Below, one T cell receptor beta chain is given with its context. The antigen remains unidentified. The CDR3 loop spans 12 amino acids. CDR1 and CDR2 (germline): SGHAT, FQDESV (reference sequence). V was shortened by 5 bases and J by 7 bases, with 12 bases between the two germline ends. cDNA synthesis used the whole RNA isolate, giving expressed TCRB sequences. The data were produced by immunoSEQ multiplex PCR, yet TCRdb's version contains in-frame clones alone and is incomplete. The sample includes about 27,000 clones, 55% to 60% of them seen just once. This specimen comes from a study of beta chain features in type 1 diabetes. General study findings and limits: Shortening of TCRB CDR3s, moderate but significant, appeared in all four CD4+ subsets of Type 1 diabetes patients.

The source is a woman aged 18-29 years with type 1 diabetes. This rearrangement joins TRBV11-1 to TRBJ2-7; a possible D gene is TRBD2 (5 bases). The sequencing sample was made of Tregs from blood. CDR3 sequence reads: CASSGLAMEQYF. The CDR3 nucleotides are TGTGCCAGCAGCGGACTGGCGATGGAGCAGTACTTC.